A selection of T cell receptor beta chains follows, all from one sample in a study of regulatory T cells in long-lasting Graves disease. MiXCR, applied by TCRdb to the multiplex PCR reads, yields one record per CDR3 protein. Of roughly 300,000 distinct CDR3 sequences in the sample, around 20% were seen once. Material: peripheral blood mononuclear cells (PBMCs), obtained when the disease was refractory, from a patient treated with antithyroid drugs. These receptors were taken from a female donor with Graves disease. Both conserved end residues are part of each CDR3. D genes are given only for firm matches. Clone size is given for some rows only: seen once, a few or many times, or a class if the clone is expanded.

v_call: TRBV9
clone_size: many
cdr3_length: 15
j_call: TRBJ2-5
d_call: NA
cdr3_nt: TGTGCCAGCAGCGCAGGATCTACCCCCGGGGAGACCCAGTACTTC
cdr3_aa: CASSAGSTPGETQYF

v_call: TRBV7-9
clone_size: NA
cdr3_length: 15
j_call: TRBJ2-7
d_call: NA
cdr3_nt: TGTGCCAGCAGCTTAGAGGGAGAGATTCCATACGAGCAGTACTTC
cdr3_aa: CASSLEGEIPYEQYF

v_call: TRBV7-8
clone_size: many
cdr3_length: 13
j_call: TRBJ2-4
d_call: NA
cdr3_nt: TGTGCCAGCAGCTTAGGACGGAAGAGCATTCAGTACTTC
cdr3_aa: CASSLGRKSIQYF

v_call: TRBV9
clone_size: NA
cdr3_length: 15
j_call: TRBJ2-7
d_call: NA
cdr3_nt: TGTGCCAGCAGCCCCCTACTCGGGCCTGCCTACGAGCAGTACTTC
cdr3_aa: CASSPLLGPAYEQYF

v_call: TRBV20-1
clone_size: few
cdr3_length: 14
j_call: TRBJ1-1
d_call: TRBD1
cdr3_nt: TGCAGTGCGAGGACAGGGTCTCTTCACACTGAAGCTTTCTTT
cdr3_aa: CSARTGSLHTEAFF

v_call: TRBV5-6
clone_size: few
cdr3_length: 16
j_call: TRBJ2-3
d_call: TRBD1
cdr3_nt: TGTGCCAGCAGCGCCCCCGGGACAGGGAGCACAGATACGCAGTATTTT
cdr3_aa: CASSAPGTGSTDTQYF

v_call: TRBV6-5
clone_size: NA
cdr3_length: 23
j_call: TRBJ1-2
d_call: TRBD1
cdr3_nt: TGTGCCAGCAGCTACACAGCGGCTATGGCAGGGGGGCGACCGCGCTCCGGGGGCTATGGCTACACCTTC
cdr3_aa: CASSYTAAMAGGRPRSGGYGYTF

v_call: TRBV7-2
clone_size: few
cdr3_length: 21
j_call: TRBJ2-5
d_call: TRBD2
cdr3_nt: TGTGCCAGCAGCCAATCTCACCCTGGATGGGCTAGCGGGAGGGTTGGGGAGACCCAGTACTTC
cdr3_aa: CASSQSHPGWASGRVGETQYF

v_call: TRBV27
clone_size: many
cdr3_length: 18
j_call: TRBJ2-7
d_call: TRBD2
cdr3_nt: TGTGCCAGCAGCCCGGATAGGGGACTAGCGGTTATGGCCTACGAGCAGTACTTC
cdr3_aa: CASSPDRGLAVMAYEQYF

v_call: TRBV20-1
clone_size: NA
cdr3_length: 14
j_call: TRBJ2-6
d_call: NA
cdr3_nt: TGCAGTGCTCGGGACATCTCTGGGGCCAACGTCCTGACTTTC
cdr3_aa: CSARDISGANVLTF

v_call: TRBV27
clone_size: few
cdr3_length: 13
j_call: TRBJ2-7
d_call: TRBD2
cdr3_nt: TGTGCCAGCAGTGGGGGGGTTTTCCACGAGCAGTACTTC
cdr3_aa: CASSGGVFHEQYF

v_call: TRBV28
clone_size: many
cdr3_length: 15
j_call: TRBJ1-1
d_call: NA
cdr3_nt: TGTGCCAGCAGTTTACGACGAAATGGGGGCACTGAAGCTTTCTTT
cdr3_aa: CASSLRRNGGTEAFF

v_call: TRBV19
clone_size: NA
cdr3_length: 17
j_call: TRBJ1-3
d_call: NA
cdr3_nt: TGTGCCACCCAAGTTACGGGACGCCCTCACTCTGGAAACACCATATATTTT
cdr3_aa: CATQVTGRPHSGNTIYF

v_call: TRBV20-1
clone_size: NA
cdr3_length: 14
j_call: TRBJ1-5
d_call: TRBD1
cdr3_nt: TGCAGTGCCGGGACAGGGCACTACAATCAGCCCCAGCATTTT
cdr3_aa: CSAGTGHYNQPQHF

v_call: TRBV7-2
clone_size: many
cdr3_length: 15
j_call: TRBJ1-1
d_call: TRBD1
cdr3_nt: TGTGCCAGCAGCTTTCCTACAGGGGAAGGGGCTGAAGCTTTCTTT
cdr3_aa: CASSFPTGEGAEAFF

v_call: TRBV2
clone_size: many
cdr3_length: 12
j_call: TRBJ2-2
d_call: NA
cdr3_nt: TGTGCCAGCAGTGACTGGACCGGGGAGCTGTTTTTT
cdr3_aa: CASSDWTGELFF

v_call: TRBV28
clone_size: many
cdr3_length: 14
j_call: TRBJ1-5
d_call: NA
cdr3_nt: TGTGCCAGCATGGTCCCTTTTGGGGGCCAGCCCCAGCATTTT
cdr3_aa: CASMVPFGGQPQHF

v_call: TRBV4-2
clone_size: few
cdr3_length: 17
j_call: TRBJ2-7
d_call: TRBD2
cdr3_nt: TGTGCCAGCAGCCAAGCCGGAGGACTAGCGGGAGGTATCGAGCAGTACTTC
cdr3_aa: CASSQAGGLAGGIEQYF

v_call: TRBV6-1
clone_size: many
cdr3_length: 14
j_call: TRBJ1-1
d_call: TRBD1
cdr3_nt: TGTGCCAGTGACAGGGGGCGACCGAACACTGAAGCTTTCTTT
cdr3_aa: CASDRGRPNTEAFF

v_call: TRBV29-1
clone_size: few
cdr3_length: 15
j_call: TRBJ2-7
d_call: NA
cdr3_nt: TGCAGCGTTGAGATAACAGGGACCTCAACCTACGAGCAGTACTTC
cdr3_aa: CSVEITGTSTYEQYF

v_call: TRBV28
clone_size: many
cdr3_length: 15
j_call: TRBJ2-7
d_call: TRBD2
cdr3_nt: TGTGCCAGCAGTAAAGTCGGGACTAGCGGGACCGAGCAGTACTTC
cdr3_aa: CASSKVGTSGTEQYF

v_call: TRBV28
clone_size: many
cdr3_length: 15
j_call: TRBJ1-2
d_call: NA
cdr3_nt: TGTGCCAGCAGCACCGGGGGGGGAGGGAACTATGGCTACACCTTC
cdr3_aa: CASSTGGGGNYGYTF

v_call: TRBV28
clone_size: many
cdr3_length: 15
j_call: TRBJ1-5
d_call: NA
cdr3_nt: TGTGCCAGCAGTTGGGAGCCGAACCTAAATCAGCCCCAGCATTTT
cdr3_aa: CASSWEPNLNQPQHF

v_call: TRBV28
clone_size: few
cdr3_length: 13
j_call: TRBJ1-1
d_call: NA
cdr3_nt: TGTGCCAGCAACCCCAGGGGCGGGACTGAAGCTTTCTTT
cdr3_aa: CASNPRGGTEAFF

v_call: TRBV29-1
clone_size: NA
cdr3_length: 17
j_call: TRBJ2-7
d_call: TRBD1
cdr3_nt: TGCAGCGTTGAAGAGAGACAGGGAATCCCTCCCTCCTACGAGCAGTACTTC
cdr3_aa: CSVEERQGIPPSYEQYF

v_call: TRBV19
clone_size: many
cdr3_length: 13
j_call: TRBJ2-7
d_call: NA
cdr3_nt: TGTGCCAGTAACGGGGGCAGGAACTACGAGCAGTACTTC
cdr3_aa: CASNGGRNYEQYF

v_call: TRBV5-1
clone_size: many
cdr3_length: 14
j_call: TRBJ1-4
d_call: NA
cdr3_nt: TGCGCCAGCAGCCCCTTCCGGGACGCCGAAAAACTGTTTTTT
cdr3_aa: CASSPFRDAEKLFF

v_call: TRBV28
clone_size: many
cdr3_length: 14
j_call: TRBJ2-1
d_call: NA
cdr3_nt: TGTGCCAGCACACCCCTCAGCGGGTACAATGAGCAGTTCTTC
cdr3_aa: CASTPLSGYNEQFF

v_call: TRBV28
clone_size: NA
cdr3_length: 14
j_call: TRBJ2-7
d_call: NA
cdr3_nt: TGTGCCAGCAGTTTACCCAGCGGTCCCTACGAGCAGTACTTC
cdr3_aa: CASSLPSGPYEQYF

v_call: TRBV7-2
clone_size: NA
cdr3_length: 15
j_call: TRBJ1-1
d_call: NA
cdr3_nt: TGTGCCAGCAGCTTACACGGGGGGGTAGTCACTGAAGCTTTCTTT
cdr3_aa: CASSLHGGVVTEAFF

v_call: TRBV9
clone_size: few
cdr3_length: 15
j_call: TRBJ2-1
d_call: NA
cdr3_nt: TGTGCCAGCAGCGCCCTCCTCGGGGGTTACAATGAGCAGTTCTTC
cdr3_aa: CASSALLGGYNEQFF

v_call: TRBV15
clone_size: NA
cdr3_length: 16
j_call: TRBJ2-4
d_call: TRBD1
cdr3_nt: TGTGCCACCAGCGGACCACGGGACAGAGCCAAAAACATTCAGTACTTC
cdr3_aa: CATSGPRDRAKNIQYF

v_call: TRBV4-1
clone_size: few
cdr3_length: 16
j_call: TRBJ2-2
d_call: TRBD2
cdr3_nt: TGCGCCAGCAGCCAACCCGGGACTAGAGAAGCCGGGGAGCTGTTTTTT
cdr3_aa: CASSQPGTREAGELFF

v_call: TRBV20-1
clone_size: NA
cdr3_length: 15
j_call: TRBJ1-3
d_call: NA
cdr3_nt: TGCAGTGCGGGTCCTTGGGACGGCTCTGGAAACACCATATATTTT
cdr3_aa: CSAGPWDGSGNTIYF

v_call: TRBV2
clone_size: NA
cdr3_length: 15
j_call: TRBJ2-1
d_call: NA
cdr3_nt: TGTGCCAGCAGGCTCCGCGCAGGGCGAGACAATGAGCAGTTCTTC
cdr3_aa: CASRLRAGRDNEQFF

v_call: TRBV20-1
clone_size: NA
cdr3_length: 13
j_call: TRBJ1-4
d_call: NA
cdr3_nt: TGCAGTGCTAAGGGGGGGGGGGCGGAAAAACCGTTTTTT
cdr3_aa: CSAKGGGAEKPFF

v_call: TRBV19
clone_size: many
cdr3_length: 13
j_call: TRBJ1-1
d_call: NA
cdr3_nt: TGTGCCAGTAGTATCGACAGGTACACTGAAGCTTTCTTT
cdr3_aa: CASSIDRYTEAFF

v_call: TRBV6-2/TRBV6-3
clone_size: NA
cdr3_length: 14
j_call: TRBJ2-7
d_call: TRBD1
cdr3_nt: TGTGCCAGCTTTACCCCGAGGGGGCTCTACGAGCAGTACTTC
cdr3_aa: CASFTPRGLYEQYF

v_call: TRBV28
clone_size: many
cdr3_length: 15
j_call: TRBJ1-1
d_call: NA
cdr3_nt: TGTGCCAGCAGTTCGCCAGGGTCGGCGAACACTGAAGCTTTCTTT
cdr3_aa: CASSSPGSANTEAFF

v_call: TRBV19
clone_size: NA
cdr3_length: 15
j_call: TRBJ2-7
d_call: TRBD1
cdr3_nt: TGTGCCAGTAGTATAGATCCGGGACAGGGCTACGAGCAGTACTTC
cdr3_aa: CASSIDPGQGYEQYF

v_call: TRBV6-2/TRBV6-3
clone_size: many
cdr3_length: 13
j_call: TRBJ1-2
d_call: NA
cdr3_nt: TGTGCCAGCAGTATCGGACAGCCCTATGGCTACACCTTC
cdr3_aa: CASSIGQPYGYTF

v_call: TRBV29-1
clone_size: few
cdr3_length: 12
j_call: TRBJ2-2
d_call: NA
cdr3_nt: TGCAGCGTTGAGTCTGGGGTGGGGGAGCTGTTTTTT
cdr3_aa: CSVESGVGELFF

v_call: TRBV28
clone_size: NA
cdr3_length: 16
j_call: TRBJ2-2
d_call: NA
cdr3_nt: TGTGCCAGTAAACGTGGGGAGGCCAAGTCTGGCGGGGAGCTGTTTTTT
cdr3_aa: CASKRGEAKSGGELFF

v_call: TRBV18
clone_size: few
cdr3_length: 17
j_call: TRBJ2-5
d_call: NA
cdr3_nt: TGTGCCAGCTCACCACCCACAGCCCGGAGGGTCCAAGAGACCCAGTACTTC
cdr3_aa: CASSPPTARRVQETQYF